A selection of T cell receptor beta chains follows, all from one sample in a study of T cells expressing NK-cell markers. TCRdb re-analyzed the 5' RACE reads; it lists each CDR3 protein once, without DNA. With about 180,000 distinct CDR3 sequences in the sample, the ten largest clones hold about a fifth. The sample taken for sequencing was blood T cells: a sorted CD56 or NKG2C T cell subset, CD4+ or CD8+ T cells, or bulk PBMC T cells (not recorded which). The receptors originated from a woman aged 18 to 75 in good health. Both conserved end residues are part of each CDR3. The order of the fields is V gene, J gene, CDR3 protein.

TRBV20-1	TRBJ2-1	CSAYLAGTGDEQFF
TRBV12-3/TRBV12-4	TRBJ2-7	CATGGRGDYEQYF
TRBV10-3	TRBJ1-5	CAMGTGEGQPQHF
TRBV5-5	TRBJ2-5	CASSLELQAGPYQETQYF
TRBV5-1	TRBJ2-5	CASSPGRLGETQYF
TRBV11-2	TRBJ1-1	CASMGQGNTEAFF
TRBV29-1	TRBJ1-1	CSVSVKMNTEAFF
TRBV12-3/TRBV12-4	TRBJ2-1	CASSLLGGGNEQFF
TRBV3-1	TRBJ1-3	CASSGFLSGNTIYF
TRBV2	TRBJ2-5	CASSGTSGGETQYF
TRBV25-1	TRBJ1-5	CASSGGLTNQPQHF
TRBV10-3	TRBJ2-2	CASSDSTGGFYTGELFF
TRBV10-3	TRBJ1-2	CAISESQGGNYGYTF
TRBV7-9	TRBJ2-7	CASSRQQGYEQYF
TRBV12-3/TRBV12-4	TRBJ1-5	CASSLTGYSNQPQHF
TRBV9	TRBJ2-1	CASNPTASSYNEQFF
TRBV7-9	TRBJ1-3	CASSLQDNTIYF
TRBV9	TRBJ2-3	CASSSTGTVTDTQYF
TRBV5-1	TRBJ2-1	CASSLAMDRGFFEQFF
TRBV15	TRBJ2-1	CATSGYNEQFF
TRBV5-1	TRBJ2-5	CASSFAGVGLQETQYF
TRBV5-1	TRBJ2-7	CASSLGTGTGEQYF
TRBV4-2	TRBJ2-7	CASSQRLAGDPSYEQYF
TRBV28	TRBJ1-3	CASSGLQAHNTIYF
TRBV20-1	TRBJ2-1	CSANDRGRNEQFF
TRBV20-1	TRBJ1-2	CSARPLTDSNYGYTF
TRBV5-1	TRBJ2-3	CASTILTSGRADTQYF
TRBV20-1	TRBJ1-6	CSANHRGEVNTYNSPLHF
TRBV12-3/TRBV12-4	TRBJ1-1	CASSQDELEAFF
TRBV7-9	TRBJ2-5	CASSLTGLAGTETQYF
TRBV5-1	TRBJ2-3	CASSMGDRADTQYF
TRBV6-4	TRBJ1-5	CASRDRARGNSNQPQHF
TRBV12-3/TRBV12-4	TRBJ1-1	CASSLEGRLNTEAFF
TRBV2	TRBJ2-5	CASRGLDETQYF
TRBV5-4	TRBJ2-5	CASSLGSRAPEYF
TRBV18	TRBJ2-2	CASSPPSTGPNTGELFF
TRBV12-3/TRBV12-4	TRBJ1-5	CASSLGASTQPQHF